Sequencing of this T cell receptor (beta chain) was carried out in a study of cytomegalovirus exposure and HLA in healthy donors. This CDR3 has 18 residues. Germline trimming cut 3 bases from V and 0 bases from J; bases unmatched to any gene: 11. Germline values: CDR1 SQVTM, CDR2 ANQGSEA. Only in-frame clones appear in the TCRdb table, and some are missing; sequencing was by immunoSEQ multiplex PCR. The sample carries over 100,000 clones, almost 90% recorded once. V is TRBV29-1 and J is TRBJ2-1, with 10 bases aligning to TRBD2. This clonotype originated in a woman between 18 and 29 years old in good health and CMV-seronegative. Sequencing used PBMCs. In DNA form, the CDR3 reads TGCAGCGTTGACGGGCTAGCGGGAGTCCCTAGCTCCTACAATGAGCAGTTCTTC. Its translation: CSVDGLAGVPSSYNEQFF.